These 27 T cell receptor beta chains share one sample of origin, sequenced in a study of breast tumors, draining lymph nodes, adjacent tissues. MiXCR was run by TCRdb on the multiplex PCR reads, yielding one entry per CDR3 protein. The data contain approximately 250,000 distinct CDR3 sequences, about 34% of them singletons. Axillary draining lymph nodes of breast cancer patients supplied the node samples. The sample consisted of axillary lymph node tissue. The source of these receptors is a female donor with breast cancer. Some clones in this sample may be carry-over from other donors' samples.

This clonotype was counted ten times or more. The chain carries TRBV2 and TRBJ2-5, with no clear D. This CDR3 spans 12 amino acids. V gave up 4 bases and J gave up 3 bases, with 6 bases separating them. Germline assignment: CDR1 SNHLY and CDR2 FYNNEI. The CDR3 nucleotides are TGTGCCAGCAGTGTTGCGGAAGAGACCCAGTACTTC. Protein sequence: CASSVAEETQYF.

V usage is TRBV28 and J usage is TRBJ2-7; D is possibly TRBD1 or TRBD2 (5 bases each). In germline, CDR1 is MDHEN, CDR2 SYDVKM. Trimming left V 3 bases short and J 5 bases short, with 14 bases between. The CDR3 totals 14 residues. This CDR3 is CASSFVETGHEQYF. In nucleotides, the CDR3 is TGTGCCAGCAGTTTTGTAGAGACGGGGCACGAGCAGTACTTC.

V and J are TRBV7-2 and TRBJ2-3, with a tentative D call TRBD1 (6 bases). The CDR3 is 13 residues long. Trimming pared 6 bases from V and 9 bases from J, leaving 16 bases between. Germline lookup yields CDR1 SGHTA and CDR2 FQGNSA. The CDR3 coding sequence is TGTGCCAGCAGTTACCTCGACAGGAACACGCAGTATTTT. Residues: CASSYLDRNTQYF. Full variable domain (remainder filled in from reference TRBV7-2 and TRBJ2-3): GAGVSQSPSNKVTEKGKDVELRCDPISGHTALYWYRQSLGQGLEFLIYFQGNSAPDKSGLPSDRFSAERTGGSVSTLTIQRTQQEDSAVYLCASSYLDRNTQYFGPGTRLTVL.

This clonotype was counted only a few times. V gene TRBV28 combines with J gene TRBJ2-1; 9 nucleotides agree with TRBD1. J gave up 12 bases and V 8 bases, and 14 bases lay outside the gene matches. The CDR3 has 14 residues. Germline V gene sequence: CDR1 MDHEN, CDR2 SYDVKM. The CDR3 bases are TGTGCCAGCTCAGTCGGACAGGGGACAACAGGGCAGTTCTTC. Translating it yields CASSVGQGTTGQFF.

To note about this clonotype: An end of the junction differs from the germline gene, which may be a read error. J is TRBJ2-3 and V is TRBV14; the D is unclear. Germline CDR1 and CDR2: SGHDN and FVKESK. This CDR3 contains 15 residues. CDR3 sequence reads: CASNQDARTTDTQCF. As DNA, the CDR3 is TGTGCCAGCAACCAAGATGCACGGACCACAGATACGCAGTGTTTT.

This clonotype was observed many times. The V gene is TRBV6-6, the J gene TRBJ1-4, with a tentative D call TRBD1 (6 bases). The V and J ends lost 8 bases and 4 bases respectively, with 17 bases between them. CDR3 length: 15 residues. The germline gives CDR1 MNHNY, CDR2 SVGAGI (reference sequence). This CDR3 is CASSNIQGLNEKLFF. DNA for the CDR3: TGTGCCAGCTCGAATATACAGGGCCTTAATGAAAAACTGTTTTTT.

This clonotype was counted ten times or more. The J gene is TRBJ1-5, the V gene TRBV4-1; D gene unclear. The CDR3 spans 16 residues. From germline, CDR1 is MGHRA and CDR2 YSYEKL. V shed 0 bases and J shed 5 bases, with 14 bases lying between them. The CDR3 reads CASSQEVARRDQPQHF. Here the CDR3 DNA reads TGCGCCAGCAGCCAAGAGGTGGCCCGGCGGGATCAGCCCCAGCATTTT.

In this sample, this clonotype turned up a few times. CDR3: CASSYSRGGKFGANVLTF. DNA of the CDR3: TGTGCCAGCAGTTACTCGAGAGGGGGCAAATTTGGGGCCAACGTCCTGACTTTC. V gene TRBV6-5 combines with J gene TRBJ2-6; TRBD1 matches 7 bases. Germline V CDR1 and CDR2: MNHEY, SVGAGI. The ends lost 0 bases at V and 3 bases at J; junction bases unmatched: 8. This CDR3 has 18 residues.

This clonotype was seen many times. This chain links TRBV7-3 with TRBJ2-3, with D possibly matching TRBD2 (6 bases). V was pared by 5 bases and J by 4 bases, with 13 bases between. The CDR3 consists of 14 residues. Germline CDR1 and CDR2: SGHTA and FQGTGA. The CDR3 spells CASSPLRGADTQYF. In DNA form, the CDR3 reads TGTGCCAGCAGCCCCCTTCGCGGGGCAGATACGCAGTATTTT.

This rearrangement joins TRBV5-4 to TRBJ2-2; perhaps TRBD2 as D (6 bases). The V and J ends lost 5 bases and 3 bases respectively, with 17 bases between them. The V gene's germline CDR1 is SGHNT and CDR2 YYREEE (reference sequence). This CDR3 region has 16 residues. In DNA form, the CDR3 reads TGTGCCAGCAGACTGGGAGGAGGGTCGTACACCGGGGAGCTGTTTTTT. Protein: CASRLGGGSYTGELFF.

The chain couples TRBV28 to TRBJ2-7, with TRBD2 matching over 8 bases. Germline lookup yields CDR1 MDHEN and CDR2 SYDVKM. The CDR3 is 14 residues long. Germline trimming cut 5 bases from V and 1 base from J; bases unmatched to any gene: 4. In nucleotides, the CDR3 is TGTGCCAGCAGTCCGGGACTAGGATCCTACGAGCAGTACTTC. Encoded protein: CASSPGLGSYEQYF. Combining the CDR3 with reference TRBV28 and TRBJ2-7 gives the whole variable domain DVKVTQSSRYLVKRTGEKVFLECVQDMDHENMFWYRQDPGLGLRLIYFSYDVKMKEKGDIPEGYSVSREKKERFSLILESASTNQTSMYLCASSPGLGSYEQYFGPGTRLTVT.

Points on this clonotype: Possible read error: a much larger clone is one base away. The chain joins TRBV7-8 to TRBJ1-5; 8 positions match TRBD1. The CDR3 loop spans 15 amino acids. CDR1 is SGHVS and CDR2 is FQNEAQ in the germline V gene. CDR3 region: CASSSQGAGDQPQHF. CDR3 coding DNA: TGCGCCAGCAGCAGCCAGGGGGCTGGGGATCAGCCCCAGCATTTT.

The sample holds many counts of this clonotype. The gene calls are TRBV27 and TRBJ1-6; 7 bases are a match to TRBD1. From germline, CDR1 is MNHEY and CDR2 SMNVEV (reference sequence). Trimming cost V 2 bases and J 5 bases; bases outside gene matches: 3. The CDR3 has 15 amino acids. CDR3 coding DNA: TGTGCCAGCAGTTTAGAGACAGGGAATAATTCACCCCTCCACTTT. Translated: CASSLETGNNSPLHF.

The sample holds many counts of this clonotype. The V call is TRBV6-5, the J call TRBJ2-1, with 11 bases aligning to TRBD2. The V segment lost 3 bases and the J segment 9 bases; nucleotides outside the gene matches: 7. The CDR3 spans 15 residues. CDR1 is MNHEY and CDR2 is SVGAGI in the germline V gene. CDR3 region: CASSYSSGRSPEQFF. As DNA, the CDR3 is TGTGCCAGCAGTTATTCTAGCGGGAGGTCTCCTGAGCAGTTCTTC.

J is TRBJ1-2 and V is TRBV6-6; 9 positions agree with TRBD1. From germline, CDR1 is MNHNY and CDR2 SVGAGI (reference sequence). CDR3 length: 17 residues. Trimming removed 5 bases from V and 3 bases from J; junction bases left unmatched: 13. CDR3 nucleotide sequence: TGTGCCAGCAGTGAAGAGTTAGGGGGACAGGGCGACTATGGCTACACCTTC. Its translation: CASSEELGGQGDYGYTF.

Turning to this clonotype: This sequence may be a read error, since a much larger clone differs from it by one base. This sequence joins TRBV7-9 and TRBJ1-3; TRBD1 agrees at 7 bases. The CDR3 has 15 amino acids. Germline assignment: CDR1 SEHNR and CDR2 FQNEAQ (reference sequence). This chain's CDR3 is CASNADRLAGNTIHF. The CDR3 DNA reads as TGTGCCAGCAACGCGGACAGGTTAGCTGGAAACACCATACATTTT. Full variable domain (missing parts from reference TRBV7-9 and TRBJ1-3): DTGVSQNPRHKITKRGQNVTFRCDPISEHNRLYWYRQTLGQGPEFLTYFQNEAQLEKSRLLSDRFSAERPKGSFSTLEIQRTEQGDSAMYLCASNADRLAGNTIHFGEGSWLTVV.

The table lists this clonotype with many counts. The chain joins TRBV11-3 to TRBJ1-2; 9 nucleotides agree with TRBD1. The germline CDR1 and CDR2 sequences are SGHNT and YENEEA. The V and J ends lost 5 bases and 5 bases, in that order; junction bases with no gene match: 6. The CDR3 spans 14 residues. CDR3 nucleotides: TGTGCCAGCAGCCCCGGGACAGGGATTTATGGCTACACCTTC. Amino acid sequence: CASSPGTGIYGYTF.

CDR3 sequence: CASSHRNSVYHGYTF. Here the CDR3 DNA reads TGTGCCAGCAGTCATAGGAACAGCGTCTACCATGGCTACACCTTC. This chain connects TRBV6-2 or TRBV6-3 to TRBJ1-2, with no clear D. With 5 bases removed from V and 6 bases from J, the gap between germline ends came to 19 bases. The CDR3 runs 15 residues. CDR1 and CDR2 (germline): MNHEY, SVGEGT.

This clonotype was found many times. CDR3 sequence reads: CASSIEASSYEQYF. CDR3 nucleotides: TGTGCCAGTAGTATAGAGGCTTCCTCCTACGAGCAGTACTTC. The genes are TRBV19 and TRBJ2-7; D uncertain. The CDR3 contains 14 residues. Germline lookup yields CDR1 LNHDA and CDR2 SQIVND (reference sequence). Trimming stripped 0 bases from V and 0 bases from J, with 6 bases between. Filled out from reference TRBV19 and TRBJ2-7, the complete variable domain reads DGGITQSPKYLFRKEGQNVTLSCEQNLNHDAMYWYRQDPGQGLRLIYYSQIVNDFQKGDIAEGYSVSREKKESFPLTVTSAQKNPTAFYLCASSIEASSYEQYFGPGTRLTVT.

This clonotype showed up many times. The chain carries TRBV19 and TRBJ2-1; tentative D call: TRBD1 (6 bases). Trimming stripped 5 bases from V and 8 bases from J, with 13 bases between. The CDR3 spans 13 residues. CDR1 and CDR2 (germline): LNHDA, SQIVND (reference sequence). The CDR3 is CASSSRDNYEQFF. The CDR3 DNA follows: TGTGCCAGTAGTTCCCGGGACAACTATGAGCAGTTCTTC.

This clonotype was observed at least ten times. The J gene is TRBJ2-2, the V gene TRBV11-2; D gene uncertain. The germline V gene has CDR1 SGHAT and CDR2 FQNNGV. The CDR3 runs to 15 residues. V lost 0 bases and J lost 1, with 6 bases in between. The CDR3 is CASSLDARNTGELFF. The CDR3 bases are TGTGCCAGCAGCTTAGACGCAAGGAACACCGGGGAGCTGTTTTTT.

This clonotype was observed at least ten times. The chain links TRBV24-1 to TRBJ1-2; TRBD1 is a possible D gene (6 bases). Germline V lookup: CDR1 KGHDR, CDR2 SFDVKD. V lost 3 bases to trimming and J lost 5 bases, with 9 bases between them. This CDR3 region has 13 residues. The CDR3 protein is CATSDITGYGYTF. CDR3 nucleotide sequence: TGTGCCACCAGTGATATTACAGGGTATGGCTACACCTTC.

The rearrangement joins TRBV7-3 to TRBJ2-2; 14 nucleotides agree with TRBD2. The V gene end was trimmed by 2 bases and the J gene end by 4 bases; junction bases not matched to a gene: 3. This CDR3 comprises 17 residues. Germline V gives CDR1 SGHTA, CDR2 FQGTGA. CDR3 region: CASSLGTSGGGTGELFF. CDR3 coding DNA: TGTGCCAGCAGCTTAGGGACTAGCGGGGGTGGCACCGGGGAGCTGTTTTTT.

Concerning this clonotype: Being one base from a much bigger clone, this may be a read error. The chain is built from TRBV11-3 and TRBJ2-6; 8 bases are a match to TRBD1. The CDR3 loop spans 15 amino acids. Germline V gene lookup returns CDR1 SGHNT and CDR2 YENEEA. J gave up 6 bases and V 4 bases, and 5 bases lay outside the gene matches. The CDR3 sequence: CASSSTGAAANVLTF. CDR3 sequence (DNA): TGTGCCAGCAGCTCGACAGGGGCTGCGGCCAACGTCCTGACTTTC.

This clonotype was recorded many times. The chain recombines TRBV20-1 with TRBJ2-1, with 9 bases matching TRBD2. The CDR3 runs to 16 residues. Germline assignment: CDR1 DFQATT and CDR2 SNEGSKA (reference sequence). After removal of 5 bases from V and 7 bases from J, the junction contained 15 bases not matched to a gene. CDR3: CSAAPSVSGRSNEQFF. The DNA of the CDR3 is TGCAGTGCTGCCCCCTCGGTGAGCGGGAGGAGTAATGAGCAGTTCTTC.

Points on this clonotype: A much larger clone differs by one base, so this may be a read error. The CDR3 reads CASSLQAGAGVTQYF. CDR3 DNA: TGTGCCAGCAGCTTACAAGCGGGGGCAGGGGTGACCCAGTACTTC. This rearrangement joins TRBV11-2 to TRBJ2-5; TRBD2 agrees at 8 bases. The V gene's germline CDR1 is SGHAT and CDR2 FQNNGV. Unmatched junction bases numbered 9, after V lost 2 bases and J lost 7 bases. This CDR3 is 15 amino acids long.

This sequence joins TRBV10-3 and TRBJ1-4; perhaps TRBD1 as D (5 bases). Trimming pared 4 bases from V and 9 bases from J, leaving 9 bases between. This CDR3 region has 12 residues. The V gene's germline CDR1 is ENHRY and CDR2 SYGVKD. The CDR3 bases are TGTGCCATCAGTGTCGGGGGAAAAAAACTGTTTTTT. It codes for CAISVGGKKLFF.